Each of the 27 T cell receptor beta chains below was sequenced from the same sample in a study of T-cell memory formation after mild COVID-19. Each CDR3 protein gets one entry after TCRdb re-called the 5' RACE reads with MiXCR. The table has fewer than 500,000 distinct CDR3 sequences, around a quarter seen once; the top ten hold around 13%. The sample comprised PBMCs or a T cell subset sorted from them (not recorded which). These receptors were taken from an adult woman who had mild COVID-19 (a few samples of this study predate the infection). Cell type and time point are not known.

V and J are TRBV12-3 or TRBV12-4 and TRBJ2-7; D might be TRBD2 (6 bases). This CDR3 is 15 amino acids long. V shed 5 bases and J shed 0 bases, with 14 bases lying between them. CDR3: CASSVTSSSSYEQYF. The CDR3 DNA reads as TGTGCCAGCAGTGTCACTAGCTCGAGCTCCTACGAGCAGTACTTC.

V and J are TRBV7-9 and TRBJ2-1, with D possibly being TRBD2 (6 bases). Between the trimmed V and J ends, which lost 6 bases and 1 base, there was a span of 13 bases. This CDR3 is built from 15 residues. CDR1 is SEHNR, CDR2 FQNEAQ, per germline (reference sequence). The CDR3 reads CASSPGELSYNEQFF. In DNA form, the CDR3 reads TGTGCCAGCAGTCCGGGAGAGCTATCCTACAATGAGCAGTTCTTC.

This clonotype was counted at least ten times. V usage is TRBV24-1 and J usage is TRBJ2-1; 11 positions match TRBD2. The CDR3 is made up of 16 amino acids. Germline V CDR1 and CDR2: KGHDR, SFDVKD. The trim removed 7 bases at V and 6 bases at J, leaving 10 bases unmatched. CDR3 amino acids: CATRESGTSGRNEQFF. CDR3 nucleotides: TGTGCCACCAGGGAGAGCGGGACTAGCGGTCGCAATGAGCAGTTCTTC.

This clonotype was seen at least ten times. The chain couples TRBV5-5 to TRBJ1-1; D perhaps matches TRBD1 (5 bases). V shed 0 bases and J shed 0 bases, with 12 bases lying between them. Germline V gene lookup returns CDR1 SGHKS and CDR2 YYEKEE (reference sequence). The CDR3 sequence is 16 residues long. CDR3 in DNA: TGTGCCAGCAGCTTGGGACAGAATCTCATGAACACTGAAGCTTTCTTT. Amino acid sequence: CASSLGQNLMNTEAFF.

CDR3 region: CASSEALTGFSYEQYF. CDR3 in DNA: TGTGCCAGCAGTGAAGCCCTGACAGGGTTCTCCTACGAGCAGTACTTC. The V call is TRBV2, the J call TRBJ2-7, with TRBD1 matching 7 bases. The J segment lost 0 bases and the V segment lost 0 bases, leaving 5 bases of the junction unmatched. The CDR3 length is 16 residues. Germline loops: CDR1 SNHLY, CDR2 FYNNEI.

This chain connects TRBV18 to TRBJ2-2, with D unclear. This CDR3 has 16 residues. Trimming took off 3 bases at V and 0 bases at J, with 11 bases between the two ends. Germline lookup yields CDR1 KGHSH and CDR2 LQKENI. The CDR3 bases are TGTGCCAGCTCACCTCCCGGCCCCGCGAACACCGGGGAGCTGTTTTTT. Translation gives CASSPPGPANTGELFF.

This clonotype has only a few counts. The chain's CDR3 is CSAPDKQETQYF. In DNA, the CDR3 is TGCAGCGCTCCCGACAAACAAGAGACCCAGTACTTC. The rearrangement links TRBV29-1 to TRBJ2-5; D gene uncertain. V shed 7 bases and J shed 2 bases, with 11 bases lying between them. Germline assignment: CDR1 SQVTM and CDR2 ANQGSEA. This CDR3 has 12 residues.

In this sample, this clonotype turned up a few times. The gene calls are TRBV7-9 and TRBJ1-5; no clear D gene. The CDR3 length is 15 residues. From germline, CDR1 is SEHNR and CDR2 FQNEAQ (reference sequence). Trimming left V 4 bases short and J 5 bases short, with 15 bases between. This CDR3 reads CASSSTEGPDQPQHF. The DNA for the CDR3 is TGTGCCAGCAGCTCGACTGAGGGCCCAGATCAGCCCCAGCATTTT.

V usage is TRBV21-1 and J usage is TRBJ2-5; TRBD2, the D gene given by the table, was not confirmed from the DNA. TRBV21-1 is marked as a pseudogene. This CDR3 is built from 14 residues. This CDR3 reads CASRRRPSMRTQYF. The DNA for the CDR3 is TGTGCCAGCAGGAGAAGGCCCAGCATGAGGACCCAGTACTTC.

The J gene is TRBJ2-1, the V gene TRBV9; 8 nucleotides line up with TRBD2. CDR1 SGDLS and CDR2 YYNGEE come from the germline V gene. CDR3 size: 15 residues. With V trimmed by 4 bases and J by 10 bases, 13 bases remained unmatched. CDR3 DNA sequence: TGTGCCAGCAGCCACCCACCGAGCGGGAGTTGGGAGCAGTTCTTC. This sequence encodes CASSHPPSGSWEQFF.

V usage is TRBV14 and J usage is TRBJ1-1; tentative D call: TRBD1 (6 bases). Per germline, CDR1 SGHDN and CDR2 FVKESK. The CDR3 extends over 15 amino acids. Trimming pared 4 bases from V and 7 bases from J, leaving 19 bases between. The CDR3 loop is CASSPLVGGRDEAFF. The CDR3 nucleotides read TGTGCCAGCAGCCCACTAGTGGGGGGGCGGGATGAAGCTTTCTTT.

The CDR3 DNA follows: TGTGCCAGCAGCGCCGGGGCAGGAGTAGAAGCTTTCTTT. This codes for CASSAGAGVEAFF. The V gene is TRBV9, the J gene TRBJ1-1; TRBD1 is a possible D gene (5 bases). The V end lost 3 bases, the J end lost 8 bases, and 14 bases lay between the germline ends. From germline, CDR1 is SGDLS and CDR2 YYNGEE. The CDR3 spans 13 residues.

The table lists this clonotype with many counts. This chain connects TRBV7-9 to TRBJ2-1; D gene unclear. V was trimmed by 4 bases and J by 6 bases, leaving 4 bases between them. Germline CDR1 reads SEHNR; CDR2 reads FQNEAQ (reference sequence). The CDR3 is 11 residues long. The CDR3 DNA follows: TGTGCCAGCAGCTCCCTCAATGAGCAGTTCTTC. This encodes CASSSLNEQFF.

The chain employs TRBV6-1 and TRBJ2-1; no clear D gene. The germline gives CDR1 MNHNS, CDR2 SASEGT. CDR3 length equals 14 residues. V lost 4 bases and J 1 base, leaving 8 bases between the germline ends. The CDR3 here is CASSVLGSYNEQFF. CDR3 nucleotides: TGTGCCAGCAGTGTTTTGGGGTCCTACAATGAGCAGTTCTTC.

Notes on this clonotype: A junction end diverges from the germline sequence, so it may reflect a read error. This chain joins TRBV6-5 and TRBJ1-1, with a weak D call TRBD1 (5 bases). Looked up from germline, CDR1 is MNHEY and CDR2 is SVGAGI. The length of the CDR3 is 14 residues. The CDR3 DNA sequence: TGTGCCATCAGTTACGGAGGGGTTCGGACTGAAGCTTTCTTT. This translates into CAISYGGVRTEAFF.

The CDR3 sequence is CASSQAASSSDTQYF. The DNA for the CDR3 is TGCGCCAGCAGCCAAGCAGCTAGCAGTTCAGATACGCAGTATTTT. V is TRBV4-3 and J is TRBJ2-3; D may be TRBD2 (5 bases). V gave up 1 base and J gave up 4 bases, with 12 bases separating them. The CDR3 loop spans 15 amino acids. CDR1 is LGHNA and CDR2 is YSLEER in the germline V gene.

This clonotype was detected only a few times. This chain links TRBV24-1 with TRBJ2-3; perhaps TRBD1 as D (6 bases). The germline gives CDR1 KGHDR, CDR2 SFDVKD. V lost 0 bases and J lost 4, with 13 bases in between. This CDR3 has 16 residues. DNA for the CDR3: TGTGCCACCAGTGATTTGCTCGGGACAAACGCAGATACGCAGTATTTT. Translation gives CATSDLLGTNADTQYF.

The chain employs TRBV5-6 and TRBJ2-7, with D perhaps TRBD2 (6 bases). V shed 4 bases and J shed 1 base, with 9 bases lying between them. CDR3 size: 13 residues. Looked up from germline, CDR1 is SGHDT and CDR2 is YYEEEE. The CDR3: CASSRRGSYEQYF. In nucleotides, the CDR3 is TGTGCCAGCAGCAGGCGGGGATCCTACGAGCAGTACTTC.

This clonotype has a handful of counts. The V call is TRBV7-2, the J call TRBJ1-2, with 8 bases matching TRBD1. The germline V gene encodes CDR1 SGHTA and CDR2 FQGNSA. This CDR3 is 15 amino acids long. V shed 5 bases, J shed 4 bases, and the junction held 9 bases outside the gene matches. Written as DNA, the CDR3 is TGTGCCAGCAGCCTAACGGACAGGGTGGCCTATGGCTACACCTTC. This translates into CASSLTDRVAYGYTF.

This clonotype was seen only a few times. CDR3 protein: CASSQDPRDPDTGELFF. CDR3 nucleotide sequence: TGTGCCAGCAGCCAAGACCCGAGGGACCCGGACACCGGGGAGCTGTTTTTT. The chain carries TRBV3-1 and TRBJ2-2; D may match TRBD1 or TRBD2 (5 bases each). There are 17 residues in the CDR3. V was shortened by 0 bases and J by 3 bases, with 14 bases between the two germline ends. CDR1 LGHDT and CDR2 YNNKEL come from the germline V gene (reference sequence).

This sequence joins TRBV5-1 and TRBJ1-1, with 9 positions matching TRBD1. Germline CDR1 reads SGHRS; CDR2 reads YFSETQ. This CDR3 contains 16 residues. Germline trimming cut 0 bases from V and 1 base from J; bases unmatched to any gene: 4. The DNA for the CDR3 is TGCGCCAGCAGCTTGGTGGGGACAGGGAGGAACACTGAAGCTTTCTTT. This codes for CASSLVGTGRNTEAFF.

This clonotype was found many times. The V gene is TRBV12-3 or TRBV12-4, the J gene TRBJ1-2, with D hard to call. Trimming shortened V by 3 bases and J by 2 bases, and 10 bases separated the two germline ends. CDR3 length: 14 amino acids. CDR3 amino acids: CASSFSDLNYGYTF. The CDR3 region has the DNA TGTGCCAGCAGTTTTTCCGATTTGAACTATGGCTACACCTTC.

This chain joins TRBV21-1 and TRBJ1-2. TRBV21-1 is described as a pseudogene. The CDR3 is made up of 13 amino acids. CDR3 in amino acids: CASSKGAEYGYTF. CDR3 DNA sequence: TGTGCCAGCAGCAAAGGAGCAGAGTATGGCTACACCTTC.

The gene calls are TRBV12-3 or TRBV12-4 and TRBJ2-1, with a possible D match to TRBD1 (5 bases). The CDR3 length is 15 residues. The V end was cut by 3 bases, the J end by 5 bases, with 14 bases between. The CDR3 DNA follows: TGTGCCAGCAGTTTTTCCATGCAGGGAAACAATGAGCAGTTCTTC. Protein sequence: CASSFSMQGNNEQFF.

This chain uses TRBV18 with TRBJ1-5; no clear D gene. The CDR3 is 13 amino acids. CDR1 KGHSH and CDR2 LQKENI come from the germline V gene. V gave up 4 bases and J gave up 6 bases, with 10 bases separating them. The CDR3 sequence is CASSRGNGQPQHF. The CDR3 bases are TGTGCCAGCTCACGGGGAAATGGTCAGCCCCAGCATTTT.

The CDR3 region is CASSLAGTYPRVMATEAFF. As DNA, the CDR3 is TGTGCCAGCAGCTTAGCCGGGACTTACCCGCGGGTGATGGCCACTGAAGCTTTCTTT. The J gene is TRBJ1-1, the V gene TRBV7-2, with TRBD1 as a possible D gene (5 bases). Trimming took off 0 bases at V and 4 bases at J, with 24 bases between the two ends. Germline CDR1 reads SGHTA; CDR2 reads FQGNSA. The CDR3 is 19 residues long.

This clonotype was seen only a few times. The V call is TRBV3-1, the J call TRBJ2-2; no firm D call. V dropped 2 bases and J dropped 6 bases, with 4 bases sitting between them. This CDR3 has 12 amino acids. Per germline, CDR1 LGHDT and CDR2 YNNKEL (reference sequence). In DNA, the CDR3 is TGTGCCAGCAGCCAACTCGCCGGGGAGCTGTTTTTT. This gives the protein CASSQLAGELFF.